These 2 T cell receptor beta chains came from one sample sequenced in a study of technical replicates of blood from a handful of donors. Profiled with immunoSEQ multiplex PCR; TCRdb holds only in-frame clones, not every one. The data contain some 80,000 clones, about 95% of them singletons. Sequencing used T cells isolated from PBMCs. The origin of the receptors is a human donor in good health.

The chain couples TRBV7-9 to TRBJ1-1; D is perhaps TRBD1 (6 bases). V was shortened by 6 bases and J by 2 bases, with 16 bases between the two germline ends. Germline CDR1 and CDR2: SEHNR and FQNEAQ (reference sequence). The length of the CDR3 is 15 residues. As DNA, the CDR3 is TGTGCCAGCAGACCTATGCAGGGGACCAACACTGAAGCTTTCTTT. This sequence encodes CASRPMQGTNTEAFF.

The chain links TRBV7-6 to TRBJ1-5; the match to TRBD1 covers 8 bases. The CDR3 has 15 amino acids. Germline CDR1 SGHVS, CDR2 FNYEAQ. Unmatched junction bases numbered 7, after V lost 5 bases and J lost 4 bases. The CDR3 reads CASSPGGSDNQPQHF. The CDR3 DNA sequence: TGTGCCAGCAGCCCAGGGGGCAGCGATAATCAGCCCCAGCATTTT. The complete variable domain, with remaining parts taken from reference TRBV7-6 and TRBJ1-5, reads GAGVSQSPRYKVTKRGQDVALRCDPISGHVSLYWYRQALGQGPEFLTYFNYEAQQDKSGLPNDRFSAERPEGSISTLTIQRTEQRDSAMYRCASSPGGSDNQPQHFGDGTRLSIL.